The 27 T cell receptor beta chains in this list originate from one sample, sequenced in a study of cytomegalovirus exposure and HLA in healthy donors. The PCR had 60 Vbeta and 13 Jbeta primers. Some clones are missing from TCRdb's copy, which holds only in-frame ones; the method was immunoSEQ multiplex PCR. This sample has approximately 170,000 clones; almost 75% occur once, and the top ten carry 3% to 4%. Material: PBMCs. These receptors came from a woman aged 25-40 years in good health and CMV-seropositive.

This chain links TRBV10-1 with TRBJ2-1, with TRBD1 as a possible D gene (6 bases). The V end was cut by 5 bases, the J end by 9 bases, with 14 bases between. The CDR3 sequence is 13 residues long. Germline assignment: CDR1 WNHNN and CDR2 SYGVQD (reference sequence). CDR3 DNA: TGCGCCAGCAGTTCGGAACAGGGTTGTGAGCAGTTCTTC. Its translation is CASSSEQGCEQFF.

The genes are TRBV5-1 and TRBJ2-7, with TRBD1 matching over 7 bases. CDR3 length: 17 amino acids. V gave up 1 base and J gave up 0 bases; unmatched junction bases: 10. Germline-derived CDR1 and CDR2 are SGHRS and YFSETQ. This CDR3 is CASSLWAMTGRSYEQYF. DNA for the CDR3: TGCGCCAGCAGCTTGTGGGCTATGACAGGGCGCTCCTACGAGCAGTACTTC.

The chain joins TRBV7-8 to TRBJ2-1, with TRBD2 matching 10 bases. The J segment lost 10 bases and the V segment lost 8 bases, leaving 17 bases of the junction unmatched. The length of the CDR3 is 16 residues. Looked up from germline, CDR1 is SGHVS and CDR2 is FQNEAQ. Here the CDR3 reads CASSPRAGTSESEQFF. CDR3 sequence (DNA): TGTGCCAGCTCCCCCAGGGCCGGGACTAGCGAAAGCGAGCAGTTCTTC.

This rearrangement joins TRBV27 to TRBJ2-2; D perhaps matches TRBD2 (6 bases). This CDR3 is built from 15 residues. Per germline, CDR1 MNHEY and CDR2 SMNVEV (reference sequence). Trimming removed 3 bases from V and 4 bases from J, with 12 bases in between. In nucleotides, the CDR3 is TGTGCCAGCAGTTTCCTCTCCGGGAGCACCGGGGAGCTGTTTTTT. This sequence encodes CASSFLSGSTGELFF.

V and J are TRBV5-8 and TRBJ1-1; D may be TRBD1 (5 bases). V dropped 7 bases and J dropped 8 bases, with 18 bases sitting between them. The CDR3 is 13 residues long. The V gene's germline CDR1 is SGHTS and CDR2 YDEGEE. CDR3 nucleotides: TGTGCCAGCGATCAAACAGGTGACGAGGAAGCTTTCTTT. Residues: CASDQTGDEEAFF.

The chain is built from TRBV10-3 and TRBJ2-2; D unclear. V was shortened by 3 bases and J by 2 bases, with 7 bases between the two germline ends. CDR1 and CDR2 (germline): ENHRY, SYGVKD. The CDR3 runs 14 residues. The CDR3 loop reads CAISESVNTGELFF. The CDR3 bases are TGTGCCATCAGTGAATCTGTAAACACCGGGGAGCTGTTTTTT.

The chain combines TRBV7-2 with TRBJ1-1; perhaps TRBD1 as D (5 bases). Trimming removed 7 bases at V and 4 bases at J, with 22 bases between. CDR1 and CDR2 (germline): SGHTA, FQGNSA. The CDR3 consists of 16 residues. DNA of the CDR3: TGTGCCAGCAAGCCCACGAGGCGAACAAGGGGCACTGAAGCTTTCTTT. Its protein is CASKPTRRTRGTEAFF. The full variable domain, with the rest looked up from reference TRBV7-2 and TRBJ1-1, is GAGVSQSPSNKVTEKGKDVELRCDPISGHTALYWYRQSLGQGLEFLIYFQGNSAPDKSGLPSDRFSAERTGGSVSTLTIQRTQQEDSAVYLCASKPTRRTRGTEAFFGQGTRLTVV.

The chain uses TRBV19 and TRBJ1-1; maybe TRBD1 (6 bases). The V and J ends lost 7 bases and 4 bases respectively, with 22 bases between them. This CDR3 contains 16 residues. CDR1 is LNHDA, CDR2 SQIVND, per germline (reference sequence). The CDR3 sequence is CASTKGRGTTTTEAFF. In DNA form, the CDR3 reads TGTGCCAGTACTAAGGGCCGAGGGACAACAACCACTGAAGCTTTCTTT.

The rearrangement uses TRBV28 and TRBJ2-7; D is perhaps TRBD1 (6 bases). V was trimmed by 10 bases and J by 7 bases, leaving 11 bases between them. CDR1 and CDR2 from the germline V gene are MDHEN and SYDVKM. CDR3 length equals 10 residues. The DNA of the CDR3 is TGTGCCATCAAACAGGGTGAGCAGTACTTC. This translates into CAIKQGEQYF. Supplemented by reference TRBV28 and TRBJ2-7, the full variable domain reads DVKVTQSSRYLVKRTGEKVFLECVQDMDHENMFWYRQDPGLGLRLIYFSYDVKMKEKGDIPEGYSVSREKKERFSLILESASTNQTSMYLCAIKQGEQYFGPGTRLTVT.

The V and J genes are TRBV28 and TRBJ1-5; no clear D gene. The germline gives CDR1 MDHEN, CDR2 SYDVKM. V was trimmed by 5 bases and J by 1 base, leaving 15 bases between them. The CDR3 runs to 16 residues. The CDR3 loop reads CASSPGGGWSNQPQHF. Written as DNA, the CDR3 is TGTGCCAGCAGTCCCGGAGGAGGTTGGAGCAATCAGCCCCAGCATTTT. Drawing the rest from reference TRBV28 and TRBJ1-5, the complete variable domain is DVKVTQSSRYLVKRTGEKVFLECVQDMDHENMFWYRQDPGLGLRLIYFSYDVKMKEKGDIPEGYSVSREKKERFSLILESASTNQTSMYLCASSPGGGWSNQPQHFGDGTRLSIL.

V is TRBV5-1 and J is TRBJ2-1, with 8 bases fitting TRBD2. The CDR3 runs 15 residues. The V gene's germline CDR1 is SGHRS and CDR2 YFSETQ. J was trimmed by 5 bases and V by 2 bases; bases with no gene match: 6. CDR3 nucleotide sequence: TGCGCCAGCAGCTTCCGGACTAGCACTAACAATGAGCAGTTCTTC. This sequence encodes CASSFRTSTNNEQFF.

The rearrangement uses TRBV6-4 and TRBJ1-2; 8 bases align to TRBD1. The CDR3 runs 14 residues. Germline V gene lookup returns CDR1 MRHNA and CDR2 SNTAGT. V lost 6 bases to trimming and J lost 8 bases; unmatched junction nucleotides: 11. The CDR3 sequence is CASSGDRSIGGYTF. The CDR3 coding sequence is TGTGCCAGCAGCGGGGACAGGTCGATTGGGGGCTACACCTTC.

The chain combines TRBV7-2 with TRBJ2-7, with 11 nucleotides matching TRBD2. V was clipped by 5 bases and J by 3 bases; unmatched bases: 6. The CDR3 runs 15 residues. Germline V gene lookup returns CDR1 SGHTA and CDR2 FQGNSA. CDR3 protein: CASSVSGRGNYEQYF. The CDR3 region has the DNA TGTGCCAGCAGCGTTAGCGGGAGGGGAAACTACGAGCAGTACTTC.

This clone has just a few counts. This sequence joins TRBV5-4 and TRBJ2-3, with 11 bases fitting TRBD2. This CDR3 is built from 15 residues. From germline, CDR1 is SGHNT and CDR2 YYREEE (reference sequence). V lost 2 bases and J lost 5; bases outside the gene matches: 4. The CDR3 coding sequence is TGTGCCAGCAGCTTAGATACTAGCGGGAGAGATACGCAGTATTTT. This translates into CASSLDTSGRDTQYF.

This chain's CDR3 is CASRPTEQSYNEQFF. The CDR3 nucleotides are TGTGCCAGCAGGCCAACGGAGCAGTCCTACAATGAGCAGTTCTTC. The chain links TRBV6-7 to TRBJ2-1, with unresolved D. TRBV6-7 is marked as an open reading frame, function uncertain. Trimming left V 6 bases short and J 1 base short, with 13 bases between. This CDR3 contains 15 residues.

This clone has a handful of counts. V and J are TRBV2 and TRBJ1-2; D is perhaps TRBD1 (5 bases). Germline V gene data show CDR1 as SNHLY and CDR2 as FYNNEI. This CDR3 region has 18 residues. Trimming pared 3 bases from V and 0 bases from J, leaving 20 bases between. The CDR3: CASSDLDSQARANYGYTF. The CDR3 nucleotides read TGTGCCAGCAGTGACCTCGACAGTCAGGCGAGAGCTAACTATGGCTACACCTTC.

This clone was seen once. V gene TRBV5-3 combines with J gene TRBJ1-2; no reliable D call. TRBV5-3 is flagged as an ORF with uncertain function. Trimming left V 1 base short and J 1 base short, with 8 bases between. The CDR3 spans 14 residues. Here the CDR3 DNA reads TGTGCCAGAAGCTTGACGGCGGGTAACTATGGCTACACCTTC. Amino acid sequence: CARSLTAGNYGYTF.

The V and J genes are TRBV4-1 and TRBJ2-7; tentative D call: TRBD2 (7 bases). The CDR3 is 15 residues long. Trimming took 2 bases from V and 1 from J, leaving 12 bases between them. The V gene's germline CDR1 is MGHRA and CDR2 YSYEKL. CDR3 nucleotides: TGCGCCAGCAGCCAAAGGGGGGGTTCTTCCTACGAGCAGTACTTC. It translates to CASSQRGGSSYEQYF.

This clone appeared once. This rearrangement joins TRBV7-2 to TRBJ2-2, with a weak D call TRBD2 (6 bases). This CDR3 is 16 amino acids long. The germline CDR1 and CDR2 sequences are SGHTA and FQGNSA. Trimming removed 5 bases at V and 6 bases at J, with 19 bases between. The DNA for the CDR3 is TGTGCCAGCAGCCCTATTCAGGTAGCGGCCGCCGGGGAGCTGTTTTTT. This codes for CASSPIQVAAAGELFF.

This clone was observed a few times. The V and J genes are TRBV23-1 and TRBJ2-3; 10 bases are shared with TRBD1. TRBV23-1 is sorted into the ORF group, with uncertain function. Trimming cost V 0 bases and J 6 bases; bases outside gene matches: 12. This CDR3 spans 18 amino acids. For the CDR3, the DNA is TGCGCCAGCAGTCAATCTGGAGGGGACAGGGGCCGGGGGGATACGCAGTATTTT. It translates to CASSQSGGDRGRGDTQYF.

This clone was counted a few times. The V gene is TRBV7-9, the J gene TRBJ2-3, with D possibly TRBD1 on 6 matching bases. Deletions cut 3 bases from V and 0 bases from J, with 10 bases between. Germline V gene sequence: CDR1 SEHNR, CDR2 FQNEAQ (reference sequence). The CDR3 contains 15 residues. This chain's CDR3 is CASSFRGGSTDTQYF. The CDR3 DNA follows: TGTGCCAGCAGCTTTAGAGGGGGTAGCACAGATACGCAGTATTTT.

The V and J genes are TRBV10-3 and TRBJ2-2; TRBD1 agrees at 7 bases. Germline CDR1 and CDR2: ENHRY and SYGVKD. This CDR3 is 14 amino acids long. With V trimmed by 5 bases and J by 2 bases, 2 bases remained unmatched. The CDR3 sequence is CAISKGANTGELFF. In nucleotides, the CDR3 is TGTGCCATCAGTAAGGGGGCAAACACCGGGGAGCTGTTTTTT.

Here the CDR3 DNA reads TGTGCCAGTAGTATAGGGGCAGGGGGCAACTACGAGCAGTACTTC. Amino acids: CASSIGAGGNYEQYF. This chain joins TRBV19 and TRBJ2-7; 8 bases fit TRBD1. The V gene end was trimmed by 1 base and the J gene end by 3 bases; junction bases not matched to a gene: 5. The CDR3 totals 15 residues. Germline lookup yields CDR1 LNHDA and CDR2 SQIVND (reference sequence).

This clone was detected once. The CDR3 loop is CASSRGTGGFYEQYF. The CDR3 DNA sequence: TGTGCCAGCAGCCGAGGGACAGGGGGCTTCTACGAGCAGTACTTC. This chain connects TRBV14 to TRBJ2-7; 12 bases agree with TRBD1. The CDR3 is made up of 15 amino acids. Germline CDR1 is SGHDN and CDR2 is FVKESK. Trimming cost V 4 bases and J 3 bases; bases outside gene matches: 4.

The chain joins TRBV28 to TRBJ2-1; D possibly corresponds to TRBD1 (6 bases). V was shortened by 2 bases and J by 3 bases, with 11 bases between the two germline ends. The CDR3 is 15 residues long. Germline CDR1 reads MDHEN; CDR2 reads SYDVKM. The CDR3: CASSLRSDSYNEQFF. CDR3 in DNA: TGTGCCAGCAGTTTAAGGTCGGACAGCTACAATGAGCAGTTCTTC.

There are a few counts of this clone. The chain combines TRBV6-6 with TRBJ2-2; maybe TRBD1 (5 bases). V lost 0 bases to trimming and J lost 6 bases, with 8 bases between them. Per the germline V gene, CDR1 is MNHNY and CDR2 is SVGAGI (reference sequence). CDR3 size: 14 residues. The CDR3 DNA reads as TGTGCCAGCAGTTACTCGATCAGGGCCGGGGAGCTGTTTTTT. Translation gives CASSYSIRAGELFF.

The rearrangement links TRBV5-4 to TRBJ2-7; D is ambiguous. This CDR3 has 13 residues. V was pared by 1 base and J by 1 base, with 6 bases between. Germline V gene data show CDR1 as SGHNT and CDR2 as YYREEE (reference sequence). Written as DNA, the CDR3 is TGTGCCAGCAGCTTGTTCGGGTCCTACGAGCAGTACTTC. Its translation: CASSLFGSYEQYF.